One sample yielded the 19 T cell receptor beta chains listed below, sequenced in a study of T cell responses to AZD1222 COVID-19 vaccine. Measured with immunoSEQ multiplex PCR; TCRdb has only the in-frame clones, and not every one. The table lists some 150,000 clones, around nine tenths of them singletons. The material was peripheral blood, obtained on day 0 of AZD1222 vaccination. The source of these receptors is an adult in good health.

The chain has TRBV19 and TRBJ1-2; D remains unclear. Trimming stripped 0 bases from V and 2 bases from J, with 10 bases between. The CDR3 has 15 residues. Germline V gene sequence: CDR1 LNHDA, CDR2 SQIVND (reference sequence). As DNA, the CDR3 is TGTGCCAGTAGTATAGAACCAGGAGAAAACTATGGCTACACCTTC. Its translation: CASSIEPGENYGYTF.

This clone appeared once. V usage is TRBV4-2 and J usage is TRBJ2-3, with 7 bases that match TRBD2. The CDR3 is 13 amino acids. Looked up from germline, CDR1 is LGHNA and CDR2 is YNFKEQ. V lost 6 bases to trimming and J lost 0 bases; unmatched junction nucleotides: 0. CDR3 bases: TGTGCCAGCAGGACTAGCAGCACAGATACGCAGTATTTT. It codes for CASRTSSTDTQYF.

The chain couples TRBV9 to TRBJ2-5, with D perhaps assigned TRBD1 or TRBD2 (5 bases each). From germline, CDR1 is SGDLS and CDR2 YYNGEE. The CDR3 extends over 15 amino acids. V was pared by 2 bases and J by 4 bases, with 15 bases between. The CDR3: CASSVRSQGAETQYF. The CDR3 nucleotides are TGTGCCAGCAGCGTTAGATCCCAGGGAGCAGAGACCCAGTACTTC.

The genes are TRBV24-1 and TRBJ2-5, with TRBD1 matching 7 bases. Germline assignment: CDR1 KGHDR and CDR2 SFDVKD. J lost 4 bases, V lost 4 bases, and 2 bases had no gene match. The CDR3 has 13 residues. CDR3 protein: CATSEQGRETQYF. The CDR3, as DNA: TGTGCCACCAGTGAACAGGGGAGAGAGACCCAGTACTTC.

The chain carries TRBV30 and TRBJ1-1; maybe TRBD1 (5 bases). V was shortened by 6 bases and J by 0 bases, with 20 bases between the two germline ends. Germline CDR1 is GTSNPN and CDR2 is SVGIG (reference sequence). The CDR3 has 16 residues. CDR3 region: CACSGTHGRLNTEAFF. The CDR3 bases are TGTGCCTGCTCCGGGACCCACGGTCGGCTGAACACTGAAGCTTTCTTT.

V usage is TRBV7-9 and J usage is TRBJ1-1; D gene ambiguous. The CDR3 is made up of 14 amino acids. The V gene lost 1 base and the J gene lost 0 bases, with 6 bases spanning the gap. Germline V gene lookup returns CDR1 SEHNR and CDR2 FQNEAQ (reference sequence). Here the CDR3 reads CASSLGRMNTEAFF. The DNA of the CDR3 is TGTGCCAGCAGCTTAGGGAGGATGAACACTGAAGCTTTCTTT.

Notes on this clone: The sample has other DNA sequences that encode this CDR3 too. The J gene is TRBJ2-7, the V gene TRBV18, with 8 bases that match TRBD2. The CDR3 spans 16 residues. J was trimmed by 7 bases and V by 6 bases; bases with no gene match: 17. CDR1 KGHSH and CDR2 LQKENI come from the germline V gene. CDR3 region: CASSPTLDRPGGEQYF. Here the CDR3 DNA reads TGTGCCAGCTCCCCCACCCTCGATAGGCCGGGGGGGGAGCAGTACTTC.

This chain joins TRBV6-5 and TRBJ2-1; D is unresolved. This CDR3 region has 12 residues. Germline V gene sequence: CDR1 MNHEY, CDR2 SVGAGI. V was clipped by 4 bases and J by 5 bases, with 6 bases between them. CDR3 loop: CASSFDNNEQFF. CDR3 in DNA: TGTGCCAGCAGTTTTGACAACAATGAGCAGTTCTTC.

The gene calls are TRBV7-9 and TRBJ2-3, with D possibly TRBD2 on 6 matching bases. This CDR3 comprises 14 residues. Trimming cost V 5 bases and J 5 bases, with 14 bases left between them. Germline lookup yields CDR1 SEHNR and CDR2 FQNEAQ (reference sequence). CDR3 in DNA: TGTGCCAGCAGCCTCCATGCGGAGGGAGATACGCAGTATTTT. Amino acids: CASSLHAEGDTQYF.

This rearrangement joins TRBV19 to TRBJ1-1; possible D gene TRBD1, 6 bases. Looked up from germline, CDR1 is LNHDA and CDR2 is SQIVND (reference sequence). This CDR3 contains 12 residues. The V end lost 6 bases, the J end lost 5 bases, and 10 bases lay between the germline ends. The CDR3 coding sequence is TGTGCCAGTAGAGAGAGGGGGACTGAAGCTTTCTTT. As protein: CASRERGTEAFF.

J is TRBJ2-3 and V is TRBV19; a weak D match, TRBD1 (5 bases). The CDR3 consists of 15 residues. V was cut by 3 bases and J by 2 bases, with 12 bases left in between. CDR1 LNHDA and CDR2 SQIVND come from the germline V gene (reference sequence). The CDR3 DNA reads TGTGCCAGTAGTATCCTCGACAGTCCCACAGATACGCAGTATTTT. This sequence encodes CASSILDSPTDTQYF.

The rearrangement uses TRBV3-1 (or the pseudogene TRBV3-2) and TRBJ1-4, with a weak D call TRBD1 (5 bases). Germline V gene lookup returns CDR1 LGHDT and CDR2 YNNKEL (reference sequence). Between the trimmed V and J ends, which lost 8 bases and 2 bases, there was a span of 9 bases. This CDR3 is 13 amino acids long. The CDR3 is CASGTLTNEKLFF. The CDR3 region has the DNA TGTGCCAGCGGGACTCTTACTAATGAAAAACTGTTTTTT.

The chain has TRBV5-1 and TRBJ2-3, with 8 bases lining up with TRBD1. The CDR3 is 15 amino acids. V dropped 0 bases and J dropped 2; count of bases not matched to a gene: 2. Germline CDR1 SGHRS, CDR2 YFSETQ. CDR3 sequence (DNA): TGCGCCAGCAGCTTGGGGACAGGGCTCACAGATACGCAGTATTTT. Its translation: CASSLGTGLTDTQYF.

V usage is TRBV6-2 or TRBV6-3 and J usage is TRBJ2-7; D is undetermined. V was pared by 5 bases and J by 4 bases, with 9 bases between. This CDR3 has 12 residues. Per the germline V gene, CDR1 is MNHEY and CDR2 is SVGEGT. CDR3 loop: CASSLTQYEQYF. DNA for the CDR3: TGTGCCAGCAGTCTCACCCAATACGAGCAGTACTTC.

The chain employs TRBV2 and TRBJ1-3; D is undetermined. CDR1 SNHLY and CDR2 FYNNEI come from the germline V gene. The CDR3 sequence is 13 residues long. V dropped 7 bases and J dropped 2 bases, with 9 bases sitting between them. DNA of the CDR3: TGTGCCAGCAAGGACGGACCTGGAAACACCATATATTTT. Encoded protein: CASKDGPGNTIYF.

The rearrangement links TRBV6-5 to TRBJ2-1; 7 nucleotides align to TRBD2. With V trimmed by 7 bases and J by 3 bases, 9 bases remained unmatched. Germline V gives CDR1 MNHEY, CDR2 SVGAGI. The CDR3 has 15 residues. The CDR3 DNA follows: TGTGCCAGCATAAAAAGCGGGACTAACTACAATGAGCAGTTCTTC. As protein: CASIKSGTNYNEQFF.

The CDR3: CASSLSGVAKNIQYF. The CDR3 coding sequence is TGTGCCAGCAGTTTATCGGGCGTAGCCAAAAACATTCAGTACTTC. The rearrangement uses TRBV27 and TRBJ2-4; D not resolved. This CDR3 has 15 amino acids. Trimming removed 0 bases at V and 0 bases at J, with 6 bases between. The germline V gene has CDR1 MNHEY and CDR2 SMNVEV (reference sequence).

The rearrangement uses TRBV6-5 and TRBJ2-7; D might be TRBD1 (6 bases). Germline V lookup: CDR1 MNHEY, CDR2 SVGAGI. This CDR3 spans 14 amino acids. Trimming cost V 4 bases and J 1 base, with 11 bases left between them. CDR3 in amino acids: CASSSGTLSYEQYF. The CDR3 DNA is TGTGCCAGCAGTTCCGGGACATTGTCCTACGAGCAGTACTTC.

This rearrangement joins TRBV28 to TRBJ2-5, with TRBD2 identical over 11 bases. The CDR3 length is 17 residues. Per germline, CDR1 MDHEN and CDR2 SYDVKM. Unmatched junction bases numbered 9, after V lost 5 bases and J lost 1 base. The CDR3 DNA reads TGTGCCAGCAGTCCCCGGACTAGCGGGCCCCTCCAAGAGACCCAGTACTTC. This encodes CASSPRTSGPLQETQYF.